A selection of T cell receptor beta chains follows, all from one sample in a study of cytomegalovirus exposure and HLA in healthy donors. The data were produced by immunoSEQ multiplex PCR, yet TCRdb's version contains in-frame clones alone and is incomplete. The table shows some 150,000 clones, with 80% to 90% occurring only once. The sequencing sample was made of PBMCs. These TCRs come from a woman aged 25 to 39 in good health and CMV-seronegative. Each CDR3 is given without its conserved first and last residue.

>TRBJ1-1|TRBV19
ASSRGRVLDGAEAF
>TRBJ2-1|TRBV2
ASSKERGYNEQF
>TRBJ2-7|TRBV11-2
ASSFLEEQY
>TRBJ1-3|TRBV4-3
ASSHQNFQGSANTIY
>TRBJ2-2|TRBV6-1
ASSVEGPTGELF
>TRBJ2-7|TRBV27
ASSLFRGGDEQY
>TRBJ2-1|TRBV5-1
ASSLGVYNEQF
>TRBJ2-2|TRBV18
ASSPQTSGAINTGELF
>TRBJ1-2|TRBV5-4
ASSSGQNNYGYT
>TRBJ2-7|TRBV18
ASSPNTGKINEQY
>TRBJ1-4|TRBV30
AWTQGSNEKLF
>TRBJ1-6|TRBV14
ASSLSGGGTGVSPLH
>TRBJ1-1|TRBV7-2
ASSSDRGGAF
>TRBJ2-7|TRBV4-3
ASSQGSGVIDEQY
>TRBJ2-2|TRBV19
ASPVAGPSQRTGELF
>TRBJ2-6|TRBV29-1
SVGGGEAVSSGANVLT
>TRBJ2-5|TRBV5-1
ASSPPDRGGETQY
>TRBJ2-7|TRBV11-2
ASSRPISYEQY
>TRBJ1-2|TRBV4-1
ASSPTASYGYT
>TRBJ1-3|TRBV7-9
ASSLPQDRGNTIY
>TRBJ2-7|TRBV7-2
ASSLTLGQGGYEQY
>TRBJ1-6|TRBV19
ASSAGQHNSPLH
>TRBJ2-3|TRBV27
ASSLYGVGEGTDTQY
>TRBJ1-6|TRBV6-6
ASSRTGDSPLH
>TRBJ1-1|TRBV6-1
ASSEGARAF
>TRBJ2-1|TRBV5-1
ASSLALLAGVNNEQF
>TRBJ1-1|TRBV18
ASSPLIVGQPNTEAF
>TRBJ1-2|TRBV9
ASSVATGQPYGYT
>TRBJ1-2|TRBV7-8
ASSPRGQGAIYGYT
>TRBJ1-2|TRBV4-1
ASSQLRTGANYGYT
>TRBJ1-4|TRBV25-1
ASSDMRGGAPNEKLF
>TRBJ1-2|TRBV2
ASSERRGNGYT
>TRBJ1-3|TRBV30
AWSDTSGNTIY
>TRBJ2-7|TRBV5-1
ASSLPGGQGYEQY
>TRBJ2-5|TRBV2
ASSDRLAGGTGETQY
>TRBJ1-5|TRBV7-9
ASSLGGGNQPQH
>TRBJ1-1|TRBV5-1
ASSLGGGTEAF
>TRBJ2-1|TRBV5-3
ARSRPGGVSYNEQF
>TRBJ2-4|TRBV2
ASSRGRANIQY
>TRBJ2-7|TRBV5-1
ASSPIPGQEGKQY
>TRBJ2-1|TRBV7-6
ASSRDLAGGRTEQF
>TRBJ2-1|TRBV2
ASSSLDRGLLF
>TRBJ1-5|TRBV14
ASSQFAGPQH
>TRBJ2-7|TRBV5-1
ASSLAYSGGGKDEQY
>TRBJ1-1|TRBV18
ASSPSDLNTEAF
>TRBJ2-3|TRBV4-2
ASSQDQSSTQY
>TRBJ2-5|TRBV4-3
ASSQQEYETQY
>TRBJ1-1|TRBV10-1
ASSESGANTEAF
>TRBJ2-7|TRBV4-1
ASSHGSYEQY
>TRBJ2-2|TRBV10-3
AISRTANTGELF